This T cell receptor beta chain was captured in a study of T-cell memory formation after mild COVID-19 (dated by TCRdb to the early 2020s). Background for the entire study: TCR sequence clusters from the two donors were largely donor specific. In two donors, T-cell clones that expanded and contracted after mild COVID-19 were followed by sequencing TCRalpha and TCRbeta repertoires longitudinally. Two young, previously healthy adult volunteers, one female and one male, were included in the cohort.

The germline V gene (reference sequence) specifies SGHKS as CDR1 and YYEKEE as CDR2. V sheds 2 bases and J sheds 6 bases, leaving 9 bases between their ends. From the cysteine through the phenylalanine, the CDR3 covers 12 amino acids. Only CDR3 DNA is held: 36 bases, read in frame from base 1. PBMCs were isolated by Ficoll-Paque density gradient centrifugation. This clonotype was seen repeatedly, ten times or more. Its recognized antigen is unknown. No base qualities exist here, and no much larger clone lies one base off it. Results and caveats for the whole study, not just this receptor: SARS-CoV-2 specificity of the second-wave clones peaking on day 37 was not confirmed. Balanced CD4/CD8 phenotypes were observed for clones contracting from day 15 to 85, whereas a bias towards CD4+ was observed for a second wave of clones expanding from day 15 to 37. Contracting CD4+ clones turned up mainly in the CM and EM memory subsets, whereas EMRA was where CD8+ clones were enriched. Some responding clones were detected in pre-infection memory, suggesting pre-existing cross-reactive memory T cells joined the SARS-CoV-2 response. The study covered only two mild cases, and larger cohorts including severe cases with pre-infection samples were considered necessary.

The instrument was an Illumina NovaSeq 6000. cDNA libraries for TCRalpha and TCRbeta were prepared by 5'RACE using constant-segment primers, with sample barcodes and unique molecular identifiers added. Trizol reagent was used to extract RNA from every sample. Libraries were amplified in two PCR steps, with a second sample barcode and Illumina TruSeq adapters added in the second step. Libraries were sequenced on an Illumina NovaSeq with 2 x 150 bp paired-end reads. The source study handled its data this way. With migec v1.2.7, reads were demultiplexed and then collapsed into UMI-guided consensus sequences. With mixcr v2.1.11, UMI consensuses were aligned to TRA and TRB V and J templates and assembled into clonotypes. Expanded or contracted clonotypes were those called significant by both edgeR and NoisET, with noise models trained on biological replicates. For edgeR calls, the thresholds were a false discovery rate-adjusted p below 0.01 and a log2 fold-change of 1. As an exploratory analysis of dynamics, max-normalized trajectories of the 1000 most abundant clonotypes were examined with PCA combined with hierarchical clustering. Separately sequenced CD4+ and CD8+ repertoires were used to assign a CD4 or CD8 phenotype to each responding clone. Using fastp at Q25 and MiXCR, TCRdb reprocessed the public reads and kept productive beta chains. Each entry is one CDR3 protein sequence, shown with its most common DNA and genes. TCRdb assigned the V and J calls; the authors' analysis was not used. This sample has about 400,000 distinct CDR3 sequences in its table, and 20% to 30% of those were observed once. Around 12% of the sample belongs to the ten largest clones.

Recombination joined TRBV5-5 with TRBJ2-7; the D gene could be TRBD1 or TRBD2, each one agreeing over 5 bases. The sequencing sample was made of PBMCs or a T cell subset sorted from them (not recorded which). The sequence came from an adult woman who had mild COVID-19 (a few samples of this study predate the infection). The sample titles of this study are shuffled in the database, so cell type and time point are left out; the donor was told from shared clones. The CDR3 region: CASSFRDREQYF. The DNA sequence reads TGTGCCAGCAGCTTTAGGGACCGCGAGCAGTACTTC.